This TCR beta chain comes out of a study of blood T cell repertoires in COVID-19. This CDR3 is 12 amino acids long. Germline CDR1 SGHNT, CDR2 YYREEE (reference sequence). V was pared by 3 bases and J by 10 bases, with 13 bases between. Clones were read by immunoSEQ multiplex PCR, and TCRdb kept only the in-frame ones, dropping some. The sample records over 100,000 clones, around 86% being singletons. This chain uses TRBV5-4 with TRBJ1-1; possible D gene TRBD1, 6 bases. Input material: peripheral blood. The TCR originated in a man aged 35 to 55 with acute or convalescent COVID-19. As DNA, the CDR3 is TGTGCCAGCAGCTCCCGACAGGCCCCAGCTTTCTTT. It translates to CASSSRQAPAFF.